This T cell receptor beta chain came from a study of shared clonotypes between healthy human individuals (dated by TCRdb to 2019 to 2021). Broadly, across the study: The cohort included a few men and a couple of women between 18 and 49 years of age. The study deeply sequenced blood TCR repertoires of about 5 healthy adults to estimate repertoire size and the extent of clonotype sharing between individuals. For each donor, CD4 naive and CD4 memory were each run on three plates, CD8 naive on two plates, and CD8 memory on one plate. Leukapheresis yielded between about 0.8 and 9.5 billion PBMCs per donor. Libraries were prepared and TCR repertoires were sequenced by different laboratories using diverse techniques, in order to increase sequencing depth and limit assay-specific biases. General study outcomes and caveats: When a few donors were compared, the shared fraction of clonotypes was around 5% for naive CD4, approximately 3.5% for naive CD8, 2.3% for memory CD4, and 0.4% for memory CD8. The genetic and exposure-history diversity represented was limited by the small number of donors. Higher generation probabilities were observed for clonotypes shared by all four sorted-subset donors than for non-shared clonotypes. Sampling was restricted to blood, and TCR repertoires in tissue are likely to differ from TCR repertoires in blood. Based on pairwise subsampling, the degree of clonotype sharing among donors was expected to be affected by sequencing depth. Incomplete sequencing was indicated by rarefaction of sorted-subset datasets, despite the large sequencing depth. Estimated clonotype richness was generally larger for naive than for memory subsets.

As concerns this clone: Its cognate antigen has yet to be identified. One base away there is no much larger clone; base qualities are not given.

The donors were healthy, HIV-negative adults who had no recently reported acute infections or vaccinations. Every donor was a Caucasian adult residing in Nashville, Tennessee, USA. CD4+ T cells were enriched by magnetic negative selection; naive cells were then positively selected on CD45RA, and the negative fraction formed the memory subset. Blood was collected by leukapheresis, and PBMCs were isolated by Ficoll-Histopaque density gradient centrifugation and then cryopreserved in liquid nitrogen vapor phase. Purity and quantity of every magnetically sorted T cell population were checked by analytical flow cytometry. Genomic DNA was isolated from each sorted fraction and quantified by UV absorbance on a Nanodrop 2000c. From its cysteine to its phenylalanine, the CDR3 spans 16 amino acids. The CDR3 DNA has 48 bases and is translated from base 1. From V the trimming removes 6 bases and from J it removes 8 bases, while the gene matches leave 13 bases of the junction unaccounted for. In the germline V gene, CDR1 corresponds to SGHRS and CDR2 to YFSETQ.

TCR CDR3 regions were amplified from genomic DNA by multiplex PCR using the deep immunoSEQ assay. Genomic DNA extracted from each cell subset was distributed evenly over all wells of several immunoSEQ 96-well plates, and each plate served as one replicate. For sorted subsets, each replicate PCR was loaded with roughly 200 ng genomic DNA, equivalent to about 30,000 T cell genomes. The purified libraries were quantified using a Qubit 3.0 fluorometer, sized with a Bioanalyzer 2100, and then quantified again using the KAPA Library Quantification kit. Every immunoSEQ 96-well plate was sequenced on a separate single-read 150-cycle Illumina NextSeq 550 flow cell. The source study handled its data this way. Because the immunoSEQ output included only junctional sequences and no quality scores, the filtering could not be the same as the filtering used for full-length reads. Sequences were annotated with PyIR, a Python wrapper for IgBLAST v1.9, and V/J genes and CDR3 were assigned using IMGT germline references. Reads were removed for weak V/J assignments (E-value above 1e-6), missing CDR3, stop codons, out-of-frame junctions, or ambiguous translated residues. V3J clonotypes were defined as sequences sharing the same inferred V gene, J gene, and CDR3 amino acid sequence. To compute the percentage overlap between repertoires, the number of shared unique clonotypes was divided by the size of the smaller repertoire. Richness of each repertoire was evaluated using RTK rarefaction, the Chao1 estimator, and Recon v2.1 estimates of unobserved clonotypes. OLGA was used to compute generation probabilities for all TCRbeta clonotypes that the gDNA method yielded from a few donors. The clones in this table, taken by TCRdb from immuneACCESS, are in-frame only. Not every clone is retained; where verified, under half of the shortfall comes from an unresolved V gene, and the cause of the rest is unknown. The D gene and trimming were derived from the DNA, and the V and J assignments and clone size from that table. This sample gives more than 550,000 clones in total; 72% of them show up just once. Jointly, the top ten make up less than 2% of the sample.

Sequenced input: memory CD4+ T cells sorted from blood. What the cell subset or site label conveys for this sample: CD45RA-negative fraction. The chain is assembled from TRBV5-1 and TRBJ2-1; TRBD2 lines up with 11 middle nucleotides. This clonotype originated in a woman in her thirties in good health. In nucleotides, the sequence is TGCGCCAGCAAGATCACTAGCGGGAGCGAATTACATGAGCAGTTCTTC. This is translated as CASKITSGSELHEQFF.